This T cell receptor (beta chain) is from a study of cytotoxic CD8 clonotypes in ibrutinib-treated CLL. Note on this clone: Antigen unknown.

Assay used: immunoSEQ multiplex PCR; TCRdb lists only in-frame clones, some missing. The profile shows about 250,000 clones, 70% of them singletons. V lost 2 bases to trimming and J lost 7 bases, with 9 bases between them. CDR3 length: 12 amino acids. The V gene's germline CDR1 is MNHEY and CDR2 SMNVEV (reference sequence). General study points: Ibrutinib response saw clonality rise, and progression saw it return toward baseline. Sampling times differed between sustained-remission and progressing patients. Public clonotypes, rarely seen, contracted or held steady on treatment.

The authors obtained around 2 micrograms of genomic DNA from cryopreserved PBMCs for TCR beta libraries. The chain recombines TRBV27 with TRBJ2-7; D gene ambiguous. This TCR was sampled from a human donor with chronic lymphocytic leukemia. The sequencing here drew on PBMCs, taken after 24 months of ibrutinib treatment. CDR3 in amino acids: CASSLGSKEQYF. The CDR3 DNA follows: TGTGCCAGCAGTTTAGGGTCCAAGGAGCAGTACTTC.